The 2 T cell receptor beta chains listed next were all sequenced from one sample in a study of OX40 agonist ivuxolimab in advanced cancers. This table comes from immunoSEQ multiplex PCR, and its TCRdb copy is limited to in-frame clones, with some not included. The sample lists under 55,000 clones, around 82% occurring once. Sequenced material: CD4+ or CD8+ T cells sorted from blood, taken in a trial of the OX40 agonist ivuxolimab. All receptors come from an adult with an advanced solid tumor such as melanoma, head and neck, liver or kidney cancer.

V is TRBV7-9 and J is TRBJ1-1; no clear D. CDR3 length: 11 residues. From germline, CDR1 is SEHNR and CDR2 FQNEAQ (reference sequence). V shed 2 bases and J shed 11 bases, with 9 bases lying between them. The CDR3 nucleotides read TGTGCCAGCAGCTTAAAAGGGTCGGCTTTCTTT. The encoded protein is CASSLKGSAFF.

The chain employs TRBV19 and TRBJ1-4, with 7 nucleotides matching TRBD1. Trimming removed 7 bases from V and 2 bases from J; junction bases left unmatched: 4. The germline V gene has CDR1 LNHDA and CDR2 SQIVND (reference sequence). CDR3 length: 14 residues. As DNA, the CDR3 is TGTGCCAGTACTCCGACAGGGACTAATGAAAAACTGTTTTTT. As protein: CASTPTGTNEKLFF.